This TCR beta chain is from a study of blood T cell repertoires in COVID-19. Germline V gene data show CDR1 as MDHEN and CDR2 as SYDVKM. The V gene end was trimmed by 4 bases and the J gene end by 3 bases; junction bases not matched to a gene: 6. This CDR3 spans 15 amino acids. The protocol was immunoSEQ multiplex PCR, while the TCRdb copy is restricted to in-frame clones and leaves out a portion. This table has approximately 220,000 clones, approximately 82% appearing once. This chain connects TRBV28 to TRBJ2-7, with TRBD2 identical over 10 bases. Sequenced input: peripheral blood. The receptor comes from a woman aged 50 to 60 with acute or convalescent COVID-19. This chain's CDR3 is CASSSPASGSYEQYF. The CDR3 coding sequence is TGTGCCAGCAGTTCCCCCGCTAGCGGGAGCTACGAGCAGTACTTC.